This T cell receptor (beta chain) was observed in a study of cytomegalovirus exposure and HLA in healthy donors. Study observations and caveats: Testing in vitro showed three CMV-associated chains specific for CMV antigens. A later analysis found that most CMV-associated TCR beta chains appeared HLA-restricted.

With respect to this clone: Its specificity is not known.

The PCR contained 60 Vbeta and 13 Jbeta primers. Method: immunoSEQ multiplex PCR; TCRdb's copy keeps in-frame clones and lacks some. The profile covers 100,000 to 150,000 clones, with approximately 87% appearing a single time and roughly 1.4% taken by the ten largest. The CDR3 has 16 amino acids. The ends lost 5 bases at V and 5 bases at J; junction bases unmatched: 13. In germline, CDR1 is SGHTA, CDR2 FQGNSA. The source is a man aged 40-55 years in good health and CMV-seronegative. V usage is TRBV7-2 and J usage is TRBJ2-3; 7 nucleotides align to TRBD2. Sequenced: PBMCs. In nucleotides, the CDR3 is TGTGCCAGCAGCGCCCCCGTCGTGGCGGGAGTAGATACGCAGTATTTT. Its protein is CASSAPVVAGVDTQYF.